This is a list of T cell receptor beta chains from one sample in a study of beta chain features in type 1 diabetes. Measured with immunoSEQ multiplex PCR; TCRdb has only the in-frame clones, and not every one. This table has around 250,000 clones, roughly 13% appearing once. Sequencing was performed on naive CD4+ T cells from blood. The source of these receptors is a man aged 30 to 39 with type 1 diabetes. CDR3s include the opening cysteine and the closing phenylalanine or tryptophan. The order of the fields is D gene, clone size, J gene, V gene, CDR3 DNA, CDR3 protein. A D gene is named only where the DNA matches it firmly. Not every row has a clone size; where given, it reads once, few, many or a size class.

d_call: TRBD2
clone_size: -
j_call: TRBJ2-7
v_call: TRBV30
cdr3_nt: TGTGCCTGGAGTGTGGCGACTAGCGCCTACGAGCAGTACTTC
cdr3_aa: CAWSVATSAYEQYF

d_call: TRBD2
clone_size: few
j_call: TRBJ2-3
v_call: TRBV30
cdr3_nt: TGTGCCTGGAGTGAGCTCTGGACTAGCGGAAAGGTAGATACGCAGTATTTT
cdr3_aa: CAWSELWTSGKVDTQYF

d_call: -
clone_size: few
j_call: TRBJ1-1
v_call: TRBV29-1
cdr3_nt: TGCAGCGTCCAGCCACAGAAGAACACTGAAGCTTTCTTT
cdr3_aa: CSVQPQKNTEAFF

d_call: -
clone_size: -
j_call: TRBJ2-5
v_call: TRBV18
cdr3_nt: TGTGCCAGCTCACCCGGGACTGGAGAAGAGACCCAGTACTTC
cdr3_aa: CASSPGTGEETQYF

d_call: TRBD1
clone_size: few
j_call: TRBJ1-5
v_call: TRBV19
cdr3_nt: TGTGCCAGTAGTAAGACAGGGCCTGGCAATCAGCCCCAGCATTTT
cdr3_aa: CASSKTGPGNQPQHF

d_call: TRBD2
clone_size: few
j_call: TRBJ2-7
v_call: TRBV5-1
cdr3_nt: TGCGCCAGCAGGCCCCCGGGTAGCGGGAGCTACGAGCAGTACTTC
cdr3_aa: CASRPPGSGSYEQYF

d_call: TRBD1
clone_size: few
j_call: TRBJ2-7
v_call: TRBV28
cdr3_nt: TGTGCCAGCGCCCCTCCTGGGACAGGGTCCCACGAGCAGTACTTC
cdr3_aa: CASAPPGTGSHEQYF

d_call: -
clone_size: few
j_call: TRBJ1-1
v_call: TRBV5-1
cdr3_nt: TGCGCCAGCAGCTCCCGTTGGGAGCCGACTGAAGCTTTCTTT
cdr3_aa: CASSSRWEPTEAFF

d_call: TRBD2
clone_size: -
j_call: TRBJ2-7
v_call: TRBV30
cdr3_nt: TGTGCCTGGGCCGGGGGGGCCGCTGCCTACGAGCAGTACTTC
cdr3_aa: CAWAGGAAAYEQYF

d_call: TRBD1
clone_size: few
j_call: TRBJ2-7
v_call: TRBV5-1
cdr3_nt: TGCGCCAGCAGCGGAGGACAGGGCACCTACGAGCAGTACTTC
cdr3_aa: CASSGGQGTYEQYF

d_call: -
clone_size: few
j_call: TRBJ2-2
v_call: TRBV29-1
cdr3_nt: TGCAGCGTTGATTCTAGCTCCAACACCGGGGAGCTGTTTTTT
cdr3_aa: CSVDSSSNTGELFF

d_call: -
clone_size: -
j_call: TRBJ2-5
v_call: TRBV19
cdr3_nt: TGTGCCAGTAGTATCGGCCGGAGCGAGACCCAGTACTTC
cdr3_aa: CASSIGRSETQYF

d_call: -
clone_size: few
j_call: TRBJ2-5
v_call: TRBV2
cdr3_nt: TGTGCCAGCAGTGAGAGACAGCAAGAGACCCAGTACTTC
cdr3_aa: CASSERQQETQYF

d_call: TRBD1
clone_size: few
j_call: TRBJ1-1
v_call: TRBV5-1
cdr3_nt: TGCGCCAGCAGCTGGGGGACAGGGGTTACTGAAGCTTTCTTT
cdr3_aa: CASSWGTGVTEAFF

d_call: -
clone_size: -
j_call: TRBJ2-3
v_call: TRBV6-5
cdr3_nt: TGTGCCAGCAGTTACTCGCGACAGATTAGCACAGATACGCAGTATTTT
cdr3_aa: CASSYSRQISTDTQYF

d_call: TRBD2
clone_size: few
j_call: TRBJ2-7
v_call: TRBV27
cdr3_nt: TGTGCCAGCAGTAGCGGGAGCTCCTACGAGCAGTACTTC
cdr3_aa: CASSSGSSYEQYF

d_call: TRBD1
clone_size: -
j_call: TRBJ2-5
v_call: TRBV5-1
cdr3_nt: TGCGCCAGCAGCTTGGGTCCCGGACAGGGGCAAGAGACCCAGTACTTC
cdr3_aa: CASSLGPGQGQETQYF

d_call: -
clone_size: -
j_call: TRBJ1-5
v_call: TRBV27
cdr3_nt: TGTGCCAGCAGTTTTGTCGGGCAGCCCCAGCATTTT
cdr3_aa: CASSFVGQPQHF

d_call: TRBD2
clone_size: few
j_call: TRBJ2-1
v_call: TRBV29-1
cdr3_nt: TGCAGCGTTAGGGACCCTCCGGCGGGAGGGCCCCACAATGAGCAGTTCTTC
cdr3_aa: CSVRDPPAGGPHNEQFF

d_call: -
clone_size: few
j_call: TRBJ1-1
v_call: TRBV2
cdr3_nt: TGTGCCAGCAGTCCCGGGACAGAAGCTTTCTTT
cdr3_aa: CASSPGTEAFF

d_call: TRBD1
clone_size: -
j_call: TRBJ2-2
v_call: TRBV7-2
cdr3_nt: TGTGCCAGCAGCTCCGGGACAGTCCTCACCGGGGAGCTGTTTTTT
cdr3_aa: CASSSGTVLTGELFF

d_call: -
clone_size: few
j_call: TRBJ2-6
v_call: TRBV6-1
cdr3_nt: TGTGCCAGCAGTGTGTCAATCTCTGGGGCCAACGTCCTGACTTTC
cdr3_aa: CASSVSISGANVLTF

d_call: TRBD2
clone_size: -
j_call: TRBJ2-3
v_call: TRBV7-9
cdr3_nt: TGTGCCAGCAGCTTTCGGTCTAGCGGGAGCACAGATACGCAGTATTTT
cdr3_aa: CASSFRSSGSTDTQYF